The clone carrying this T cell receptor (beta chain) was seen at least ten times. Its cognate antigen is unknown. This record belongs to a study of beta chain features in type 1 diabetes. Notes on the study in general: Researchers cautioned that cDNA sequencing could over-represent cells with high TCR expression.

The investigators reverse transcribed all of the isolated RNA, so they sequenced expressed TCRB transcripts. Generated by immunoSEQ multiplex PCR, the TCRdb table keeps only in-frame clones and is missing some. The sample gives around 320,000 clones, approximately 15% of which show up once; under 8.5% is in the top ten. Sequencing used central memory CD4+ T cells from blood. The receptor was isolated from a man aged 25-40 years in good health.

In nucleotides, the CDR3 is TGTGCCACCGGTGGCACCGGGGAGCTGTTTTTT. Translating gives CATGGTGELFF. The chain joins TRBV10-3 to TRBJ2-2, with D hard to call. Trimming shortened V by 10 bases and J by 4 bases, and 7 bases separated the two germline ends. This CDR3 is built from 11 residues. CDR1 and CDR2 from the germline V gene are ENHRY and SYGVKD.